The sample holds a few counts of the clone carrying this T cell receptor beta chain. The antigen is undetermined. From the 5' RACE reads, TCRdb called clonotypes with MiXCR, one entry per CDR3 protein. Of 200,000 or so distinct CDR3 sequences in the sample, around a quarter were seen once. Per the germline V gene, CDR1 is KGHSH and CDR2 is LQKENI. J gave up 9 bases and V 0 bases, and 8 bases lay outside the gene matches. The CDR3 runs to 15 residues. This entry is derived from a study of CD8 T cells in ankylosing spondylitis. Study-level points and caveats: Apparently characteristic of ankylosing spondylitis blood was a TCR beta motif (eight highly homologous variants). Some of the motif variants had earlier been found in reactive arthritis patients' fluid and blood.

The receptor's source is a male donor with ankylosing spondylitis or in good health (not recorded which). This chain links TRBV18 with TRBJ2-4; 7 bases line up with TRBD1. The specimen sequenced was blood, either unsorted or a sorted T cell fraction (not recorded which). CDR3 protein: CASSPPGPGQSIQYF. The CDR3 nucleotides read TGTGCCAGCTCACCACCGGGGCCGGGACAGAGCATTCAGTACTTC.